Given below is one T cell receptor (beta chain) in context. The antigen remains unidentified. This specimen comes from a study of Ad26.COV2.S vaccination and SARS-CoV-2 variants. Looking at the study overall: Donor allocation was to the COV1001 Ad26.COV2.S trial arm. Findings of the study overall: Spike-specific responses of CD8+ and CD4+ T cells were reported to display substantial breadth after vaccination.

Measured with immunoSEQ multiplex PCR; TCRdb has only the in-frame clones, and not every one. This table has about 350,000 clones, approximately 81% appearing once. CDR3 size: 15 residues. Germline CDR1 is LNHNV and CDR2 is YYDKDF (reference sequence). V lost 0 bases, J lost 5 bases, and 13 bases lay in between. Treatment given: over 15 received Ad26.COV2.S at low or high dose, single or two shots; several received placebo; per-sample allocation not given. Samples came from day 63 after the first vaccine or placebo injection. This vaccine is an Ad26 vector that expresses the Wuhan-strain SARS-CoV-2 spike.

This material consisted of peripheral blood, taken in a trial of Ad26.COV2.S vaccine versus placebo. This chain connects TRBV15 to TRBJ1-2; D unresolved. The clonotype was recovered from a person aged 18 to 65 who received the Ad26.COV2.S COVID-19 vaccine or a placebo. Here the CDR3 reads CATSRDAEGLYGYTF. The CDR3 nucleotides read TGTGCCACCAGCAGAGATGCAGAGGGCCTATATGGCTACACCTTC. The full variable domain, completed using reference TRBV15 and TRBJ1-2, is DAMVIQNPRYQVTQFGKPVTLSCSQTLNHNVMYWYQQKSSQAPKLLFHYYDKDFNNEADTPDNFQSRRPNTSFCFLDIRSPGLGDTAMYLCATSRDAEGLYGYTFGSGTRLTVV.